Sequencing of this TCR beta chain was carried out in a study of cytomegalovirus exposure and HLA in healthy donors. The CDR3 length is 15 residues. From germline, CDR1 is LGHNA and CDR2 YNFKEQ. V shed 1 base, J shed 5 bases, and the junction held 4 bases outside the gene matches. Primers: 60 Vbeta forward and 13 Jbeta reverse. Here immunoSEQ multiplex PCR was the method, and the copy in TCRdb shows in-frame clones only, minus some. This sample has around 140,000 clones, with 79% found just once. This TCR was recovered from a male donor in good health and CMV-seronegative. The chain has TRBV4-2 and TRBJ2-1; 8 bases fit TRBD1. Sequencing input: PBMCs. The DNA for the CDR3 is TGTGCCAGCAGCCAAGTACAGGGGGATAACAATGAGCAGTTCTTC. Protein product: CASSQVQGDNNEQFF.